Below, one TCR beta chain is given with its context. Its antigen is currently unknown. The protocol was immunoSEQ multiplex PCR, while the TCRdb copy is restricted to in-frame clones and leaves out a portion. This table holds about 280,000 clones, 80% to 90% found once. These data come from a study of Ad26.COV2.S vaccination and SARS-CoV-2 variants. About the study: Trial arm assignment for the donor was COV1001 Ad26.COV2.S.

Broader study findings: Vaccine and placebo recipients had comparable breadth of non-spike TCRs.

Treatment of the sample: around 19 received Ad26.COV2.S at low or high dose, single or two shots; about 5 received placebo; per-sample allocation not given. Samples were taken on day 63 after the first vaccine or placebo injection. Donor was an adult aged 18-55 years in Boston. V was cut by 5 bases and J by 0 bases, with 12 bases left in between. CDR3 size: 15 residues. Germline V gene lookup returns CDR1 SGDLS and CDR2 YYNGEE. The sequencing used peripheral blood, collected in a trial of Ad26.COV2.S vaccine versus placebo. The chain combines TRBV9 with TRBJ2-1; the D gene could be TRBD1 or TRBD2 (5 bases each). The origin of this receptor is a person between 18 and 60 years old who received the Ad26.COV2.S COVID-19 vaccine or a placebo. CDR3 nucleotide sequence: TGTGCCAGCAGTGGGGGACCGAACTCCTACAATGAGCAGTTCTTC. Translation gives CASSGGPNSYNEQFF. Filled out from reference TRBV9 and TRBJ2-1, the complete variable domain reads DSGVTQTPKHLITATGQRVTLRCSPRSGDLSVYWYQQSLDQGLQFLIQYYNGEERAKGNILERFSAQQFPDLHSELNLSSLELGDSALYFCASSGGPNSYNEQFFGPGTRLTVL.